The 9 T cell receptor beta chains in this list originate from one sample, sequenced in a study of cytomegalovirus exposure and HLA in healthy donors. The study ran its PCR with 60 Vbeta and 13 Jbeta primers. TCRdb's table, derived via immunoSEQ multiplex PCR, lists solely in-frame clones and lacks some. The sample lists 150,000 to 200,000 clones, about 80% seen once, with 1.5% to 1.7% in the top ten. The sequenced sample was PBMCs. The source of these receptors is a man in his forties in good health and CMV-seronegative.

About this clone: Germline is not matched at one junction end, which may reflect a read error. This chain connects TRBV7-6 to TRBJ2-5; no clear D. The V gene's germline CDR1 is SGHVS and CDR2 FNYEAQ. The CDR3 is 15 amino acids. CDR3 sequence reads: CASSLWKEDAEAQYF. The CDR3 nucleotides read TGTGCCAGCAGCTTATGGAAAGAGGATGCAGAGGCCCAGTACTTC.

This chain connects TRBV28 to TRBJ1-2; 9 bases are shared with TRBD1. There are 14 residues in the CDR3. Unmatched junction bases numbered 6, after V lost 6 bases and J lost 4 bases. In germline, CDR1 is MDHEN, CDR2 SYDVKM. CDR3 region: CASSQTGGSYGYTF. The CDR3 DNA reads TGTGCCAGCAGCCAGACAGGGGGTAGCTATGGCTACACCTTC.

This sequence joins TRBV28 and TRBJ1-2; 7 bases map to TRBD1. Per germline, CDR1 MDHEN and CDR2 SYDVKM. V trimming: 6 bases; J trimming: 4 bases; junction bases outside the gene matches: 14. CDR3 length: 16 residues. The CDR3 DNA is TGTGCCAGCAGCCCCGTTCACCGAGACAGGGCCTATGGCTACACCTTC. It specifies CASSPVHRDRAYGYTF.

This clone showed up just a few times. The V and J genes are TRBV12-5 and TRBJ2-5, with a possible D match to TRBD1 (5 bases). Trimming left V 1 base short and J 3 bases short, with 15 bases between. Germline loops: CDR1 LGHNT, CDR2 FRNRAP. The CDR3 totals 16 residues. The CDR3 region has the DNA TGTGCTAGTGGTTTGGGAACAGGAGCCCCTGAAGAGACCCAGTACTTC. This codes for CASGLGTGAPEETQYF.

This clone was picked up a small number of times. The sample holds other DNA sequences that translate to the same CDR3. The chain is built from TRBV6-5 and TRBJ1-1; TRBD1 might be the D (5 bases). Germline CDR1 reads MNHEY; CDR2 reads SVGAGI. The ends were cut back, 3 bases at V and 4 bases at J, with 9 bases in the middle. The CDR3 totals 13 residues. CDR3 sequence (DNA): TGTGCCAGCAGTTATACGGGGGGCACTGAAGCTTTCTTT. Translating it yields CASSYTGGTEAFF.

This chain links TRBV28 with TRBJ2-5, with TRBD1 as a possible D gene (6 bases). Trimming took 6 bases from V and 7 from J, leaving 18 bases between them. Germline CDR1 and CDR2: MDHEN and SYDVKM. The CDR3 has 14 amino acids. The CDR3 loop reads CASSKGHLRGTQYF. The CDR3 DNA reads as TGTGCCAGCAGCAAGGGACATCTGAGGGGGACCCAGTACTTC. The full variable domain, completed using reference TRBV28 and TRBJ2-5, is DVKVTQSSRYLVKRTGEKVFLECVQDMDHENMFWYRQDPGLGLRLIYFSYDVKMKEKGDIPEGYSVSREKKERFSLILESASTNQTSMYLCASSKGHLRGTQYFGPGTRLLVL.

The chain is built from TRBV5-1 and TRBJ2-3; D call uncertain. The germline V and J ends were trimmed by 4 bases and 6 bases, with 9 bases remaining between them. Per the germline V gene, CDR1 is SGHRS and CDR2 is YFSETQ. The CDR3 loop spans 12 amino acids. For the CDR3, the DNA is TGCGCCAGCAGCCCAAATGGCGATACGCAGTATTTT. This encodes CASSPNGDTQYF.

The V call is TRBV7-9, the J call TRBJ1-1; D possibly corresponds to TRBD1 (5 bases). Trimming pared 1 base from V and 1 base from J, leaving 10 bases between. This CDR3 contains 15 residues. Per germline, CDR1 SEHNR and CDR2 FQNEAQ (reference sequence). This CDR3 reads CASSLVRGRNTEAFF. The CDR3 DNA reads as TGTGCCAGCAGCTTAGTCCGGGGGAGGAACACTGAAGCTTTCTTT.

The chain links TRBV7-9 to TRBJ1-4; D gene ambiguous. Germline V gene data show CDR1 as SEHNR and CDR2 as FQNEAQ (reference sequence). This CDR3 contains 14 residues. Trimming took 4 bases from V and 9 from J, leaving 15 bases between them. CDR3 amino acids: CASSSKEGEKKLFF. The CDR3 nucleotides are TGTGCCAGCAGCTCAAAGGAGGGCGAGAAAAAACTGTTTTTT.